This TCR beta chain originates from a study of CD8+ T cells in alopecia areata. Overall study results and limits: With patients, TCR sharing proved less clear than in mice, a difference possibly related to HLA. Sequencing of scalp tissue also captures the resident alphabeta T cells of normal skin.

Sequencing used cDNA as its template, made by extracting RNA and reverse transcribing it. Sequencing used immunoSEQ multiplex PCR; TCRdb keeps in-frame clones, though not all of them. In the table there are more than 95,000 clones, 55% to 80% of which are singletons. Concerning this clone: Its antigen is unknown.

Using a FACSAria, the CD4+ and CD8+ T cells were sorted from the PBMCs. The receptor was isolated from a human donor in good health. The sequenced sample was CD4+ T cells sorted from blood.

CDR3 sequence: CASSFLGKGTEAFF. CDR3 nucleotide sequence: TGTGCCAGCAGCTTTTTGGGAAAAGGCACTGAAGCTTTCTTT. V usage is TRBV7-9 and J usage is TRBJ1-1; D call uncertain. Trimming took off 3 bases at V and 4 bases at J, with 12 bases between the two ends. This CDR3 spans 14 amino acids. Germline V lookup: CDR1 SEHNR, CDR2 FQNEAQ (reference sequence).